The 30 T cell receptor beta chains listed next were all sequenced from one sample in a study of shared clonotypes between healthy human individuals. TCRdb's copy holds only in-frame clones and misses some; the assay was immunoSEQ multiplex PCR. The data hold roughly 320,000 clones, with around nine tenths observed a single time. Sequencing was carried out using memory CD8+ T cells sorted from blood. Stated subset: CD45RO+ cells pooled with CCR7-negative TemRA cells. The origin of the receptors is a young man in good health.

This sequence joins TRBV19 and TRBJ2-3; the match to TRBD2 covers 11 bases. The CDR3 is 17 amino acids. V gave up 0 bases and J gave up 1 base; unmatched junction bases: 3. Germline CDR1 and CDR2: LNHDA and SQIVND (reference sequence). The CDR3 DNA reads TGTGCCAGTAGTATAGAACTAGCGGGAGTGGGCACAGATACGCAGTATTTT. This codes for CASSIELAGVGTDTQYF. Full variable domain (missing parts from reference TRBV19 and TRBJ2-3): DGGITQSPKYLFRKEGQNVTLSCEQNLNHDAMYWYRQDPGQGLRLIYYSQIVNDFQKGDIAEGYSVSREKKESFPLTVTSAQKNPTAFYLCASSIELAGVGTDTQYFGPGTRLTVL.

The CDR3 sequence is CASSELGEAEKLFF. CDR3 in DNA: TGTGCCAGCAGTGAACTTGGGGAGGCTGAAAAACTGTTTTTT. The gene calls are TRBV2 and TRBJ1-4; D is uncertain. The V gene lost 2 bases and the J gene lost 7 bases, with 11 bases spanning the gap. The CDR3 loop spans 14 amino acids. Germline assignment: CDR1 SNHLY and CDR2 FYNNEI.

The sample holds a few counts of this clone. V and J are TRBV27 and TRBJ1-2, with 7 bases matching TRBD1. Trimming at V came to 5 bases and at J to 1 base, leaving 4 bases not matched to a gene. This CDR3 is built from 14 residues. Germline loops: CDR1 MNHEY, CDR2 SMNVEV (reference sequence). As DNA, the CDR3 is TGTGCCAGCAGTCCGGACAGGAGTAACTATGGCTACACCTTC. This gives the protein CASSPDRSNYGYTF.

The rearrangement uses TRBV5-1 and TRBJ1-1, with TRBD1 as a possible D gene (5 bases). The germline V gene encodes CDR1 SGHRS and CDR2 YFSETQ. V dropped 1 base and J dropped 4 bases, with 11 bases sitting between them. The CDR3 is 14 amino acids. The CDR3 spells CASSLIGRGTEAFF. CDR3 coding DNA: TGCGCCAGCAGCTTGATAGGGAGGGGCACTGAAGCTTTCTTT.

The V call is TRBV18, the J call TRBJ2-7, with TRBD1 matching over 7 bases. The CDR3 spans 14 residues. Germline CDR1 KGHSH, CDR2 LQKENI. With V trimmed by 3 bases and J by 5 bases, 7 bases remained unmatched. CDR3 DNA: TGTGCCAGCTCACCCCCTGAGACAGGGCACGAGCAGTACTTC. Translation: CASSPPETGHEQYF.

V gene TRBV29-1 combines with J gene TRBJ2-5; D is ambiguous. CDR3 size: 13 residues. The germline V gene has CDR1 SQVTM and CDR2 ANQGSEA. The germline V and J ends were trimmed by 4 bases and 5 bases, with 14 bases remaining between them. CDR3 nucleotide sequence: TGCAGCGTTGGGGGTTTGACATTGGAGACCCAGTACTTC. The encoded protein is CSVGGLTLETQYF.

This chain connects TRBV21-1 to TRBJ2-7; the DNA was not used to check the table's D call, TRBD2. TRBV21-1 is given as a pseudogene. The CDR3 totals 17 residues. This chain's CDR3 is CASSKATSGVLSYEQYF. CDR3 sequence (DNA): TGTGCCAGCAGCAAAGCGACTAGCGGGGTCCTTTCCTACGAGCAGTACTTC.

The rearrangement joins TRBV28 to TRBJ2-7; D could derive from TRBD1 or TRBD2 (6 bases each). Germline values: CDR1 MDHEN, CDR2 SYDVKM. This CDR3 is built from 16 residues. V was shortened by 6 bases and J by 0 bases, with 18 bases between the two germline ends. CDR3 region: CASSYPVGGSSYEQYF. The DNA of the CDR3 is TGTGCCAGCAGCTACCCCGTAGGGGGGTCCTCCTACGAGCAGTACTTC.

The chain uses TRBV2 and TRBJ1-5; maybe TRBD1 (6 bases). Germline V CDR1 and CDR2: SNHLY, FYNNEI. This CDR3 has 14 residues. V was trimmed by 11 bases and J by 1 base, leaving 15 bases between them. The CDR3 sequence is CAVGGEASNQPQHF. CDR3 bases: TGTGCCGTAGGGGGTGAGGCGAGCAATCAGCCCCAGCATTTT.

The chain links TRBV5-4 to TRBJ2-7; weak D call: TRBD1 (5 bases). This CDR3 region has 15 residues. CDR1 and CDR2 from the germline V gene are SGHNT and YYREEE (reference sequence). V dropped 5 bases and J dropped 2 bases, with 17 bases sitting between them. CDR3 protein: CASSYQGEEAYEQYF. The DNA of the CDR3 is TGTGCCAGCAGTTACCAGGGTGAAGAGGCCTACGAGCAGTACTTC.

The chain couples TRBV7-9 to TRBJ1-1; TRBD1 matches 10 bases. Trimming cost V 5 bases and J 6 bases; bases outside gene matches: 12. Germline values: CDR1 SEHNR, CDR2 FQNEAQ (reference sequence). The CDR3 covers 16 residues. DNA of the CDR3: TGTGCCAGCAGCCCTCGTGGGCCGACAGGGGGCTCTGAAGCTTTCTTT. Protein sequence: CASSPRGPTGGSEAFF.

The chain couples TRBV25-1 to TRBJ1-2; 8 bases are shared with TRBD1. With V trimmed by 6 bases and J by 7 bases, 7 bases remained unmatched. The CDR3 extends over 13 amino acids. Germline CDR1 reads MGHDK; CDR2 reads SYGVNS. CDR3 sequence reads: CASRGTGACGYTF. The CDR3 nucleotides are TGTGCCAGCAGGGGGACAGGAGCCTGTGGCTACACCTTC.

The chain couples TRBV6-5 to TRBJ2-3; TRBD2 matches at 12 bases. CDR3 length equals 15 residues. CDR1 and CDR2 from the germline V gene are MNHEY and SVGAGI. J was trimmed by 3 bases and V by 10 bases; bases with no gene match: 8. CDR3 sequence: CAILSGLAGTDTQYF. The CDR3, as DNA: TGTGCCATCTTAAGCGGACTAGCGGGGACAGATACGCAGTATTTT.

The genes are TRBV11-2 and TRBJ1-6; D might be TRBD1 (5 bases). Germline values: CDR1 SGHAT, CDR2 FQNNGV. Trimming took 3 bases from V and 4 from J, leaving 13 bases between them. The CDR3 is made up of 16 amino acids. The CDR3 DNA reads as TGTGCCAGCAGCTTTAGCACGAGGGGATATAATTCACCCCTCCACTTT. Amino acids: CASSFSTRGYNSPLHF.

The table lists this clone with a count of one. This chain links TRBV11-2 with TRBJ1-3; the D gene is possibly TRBD1 (5 bases). Germline CDR1 is SGHAT and CDR2 is FQNNGV. The CDR3 is made up of 17 amino acids. Trimming took off 2 bases at V and 1 base at J, with 15 bases between the two ends. The chain's CDR3 is CASSLIWGLPSGNTIYF. The CDR3 DNA sequence: TGTGCCAGCAGCTTAATTTGGGGACTACCGTCTGGAAACACCATATATTTT.

The CDR3 region has the DNA TGTGCCAGCAGCTCCGGGGAGGGCGAGCAGTACTTC. It yields the protein CASSSGEGEQYF. The chain joins TRBV7-6 to TRBJ2-7; 7 nucleotides align to TRBD2. Germline V gene data show CDR1 as SGHVS and CDR2 as FNYEAQ. The CDR3 sequence is 12 residues long. V lost 4 bases and J lost 6; bases outside the gene matches: 3.

The rearrangement links TRBV4-1 to TRBJ2-1; D may be TRBD1 (5 bases). Trimming cost V 3 bases and J 7 bases, with 7 bases left between them. This CDR3 spans 12 amino acids. CDR1 is MGHRA and CDR2 is YSYEKL in the germline V gene. This CDR3 is CASSQQGNEQFF. In DNA, the CDR3 is TGCGCCAGCAGCCAGCAGGGTAATGAGCAGTTCTTC.

This chain connects TRBV2 to TRBJ2-3; D call uncertain. Trimming removed 6 bases at V and 5 bases at J, with 6 bases between. This CDR3 region has 11 residues. Germline loops: CDR1 SNHLY, CDR2 FYNNEI. Written as DNA, the CDR3 is TGTGCCAGCAGCCGTTTAGATACGCAGTATTTT. Residues: CASSRLDTQYF.

The chain carries TRBV7-6 and TRBJ2-7; no reliable D call. V was trimmed by 5 bases and J by 6 bases, leaving 11 bases between them. The germline V gene has CDR1 SGHVS and CDR2 FNYEAQ. The CDR3 has 12 residues. CDR3 loop: CASSLTWGEQYF. CDR3 coding DNA: TGTGCCAGCAGCCTTACATGGGGCGAGCAGTACTTC.

V gene TRBV10-3 combines with J gene TRBJ2-7; D call uncertain. Germline CDR1 reads ENHRY; CDR2 reads SYGVKD. The length of the CDR3 is 13 residues. The germline V and J ends were trimmed by 8 bases and 3 bases, with 14 bases remaining between them. The CDR3 region is CAIGFQRSYEQYF. The DNA of the CDR3 is TGTGCCATCGGATTTCAGCGCAGCTACGAGCAGTACTTC.

J is TRBJ2-2 and V is TRBV7-9; 7 bases match TRBD2. J was trimmed by 3 bases and V by 2 bases; bases with no gene match: 6. CDR3 size: 16 residues. In germline, CDR1 is SEHNR, CDR2 FQNEAQ (reference sequence). The CDR3 loop reads CASSLSTSAYTGELFF. The CDR3 DNA is TGTGCCAGCAGCTTATCCACTAGCGCCTACACCGGGGAGCTGTTTTTT.

J is TRBJ2-5 and V is TRBV10-3; 14 bases line up with TRBD2. This CDR3 region has 16 residues. Germline-derived CDR1 and CDR2 are ENHRY and SYGVKD. Losses at the gene ends were 2 bases for V and 5 bases for J; bases not matched to a gene: 4. CDR3 DNA sequence: TGTGCCATCAGTGAGAGGGGACTAGCGGGAGACGAGACCCAGTACTTC. This encodes CAISERGLAGDETQYF.

CDR3 amino acids: CASSWLTSGTPTDTQYF. The CDR3 coding sequence is TGTGCCAGCAGTTGGTTGACTAGCGGGACCCCCACAGATACGCAGTATTTT. The chain is built from TRBV27 and TRBJ2-3, with 11 bases that match TRBD2. Per germline, CDR1 MNHEY and CDR2 SMNVEV (reference sequence). CDR3 length: 17 residues. V shed 4 bases, J shed 2 bases, and the junction held 8 bases outside the gene matches.

This clone came up a few times. V and J are TRBV27 and TRBJ2-7; 9 positions match TRBD1. Germline V gene data show CDR1 as MNHEY and CDR2 as SMNVEV (reference sequence). The CDR3 runs 17 residues. V lost 4 bases to trimming and J lost 4 bases; unmatched junction nucleotides: 14. CDR3 sequence reads: CASSYSVPGQGSYEQYF. The CDR3 bases are TGTGCCAGCAGTTATTCGGTGCCGGGACAGGGCTCTTACGAGCAGTACTTC.

The rearrangement uses TRBV11-2 and TRBJ1-2; 9 bases fit TRBD1. The CDR3 spans 16 residues. Germline V CDR1 and CDR2: SGHAT, FQNNGV. V lost 5 bases to trimming and J lost 2 bases; unmatched junction nucleotides: 9. CDR3 bases: TGTGCCAGCAGCATACCGGGACAGGGTCCCAACTATGGCTACACCTTC. Translating gives CASSIPGQGPNYGYTF.

This clone was picked up many times. The chain couples TRBV14 to TRBJ2-1, with 10 bases identical to TRBD2. The CDR3 has 16 amino acids. Looked up from germline, CDR1 is SGHDN and CDR2 is FVKESK. The trim removed 0 bases at V and 11 bases at J, leaving 10 bases unmatched. CDR3 bases: TGTGCCAGCAGCCAAGATGTTTTCACTAGCGGGACGCAGCAGTTCTTC. It yields the protein CASSQDVFTSGTQQFF.

The chain carries TRBV27 and TRBJ2-7, with 11 bases matching TRBD2. The CDR3 contains 16 residues. Germline V gene sequence: CDR1 MNHEY, CDR2 SMNVEV (reference sequence). Trimming took 3 bases from V and 3 from J; bases not matched to a gene: 7. The CDR3 nucleotides read TGTGCCAGCAGTTTTTCTGCCGGGACTAGCGGCTACGAGCAGTACTTC. Residues: CASSFSAGTSGYEQYF.

As DNA, the CDR3 is TGTGCCAGCAGCATCCCCACAGGGGAACAAGAGACCCAGTACTTC. The encoded protein is CASSIPTGEQETQYF. The chain combines TRBV7-9 with TRBJ2-5; 7 positions match TRBD1. Trimming at V came to 5 bases and at J to 2 bases, leaving 8 bases not matched to a gene. CDR1 is SEHNR, CDR2 FQNEAQ, per germline (reference sequence). The CDR3 is 15 residues long.

This clone was counted only a few times. The rearrangement links TRBV7-9 to TRBJ1-4; possibly TRBD1 for D (6 bases). This CDR3 contains 12 residues. V was clipped by 4 bases and J by 8 bases, with 8 bases between them. The germline V gene has CDR1 SEHNR and CDR2 FQNEAQ (reference sequence). CDR3 amino acids: CASSSDREKLFF. CDR3 sequence (DNA): TGTGCCAGCAGCTCCGACAGGGAAAAACTGTTTTTT.

The count of this clone is one. This chain links TRBV16 with TRBJ2-7; 8 bases match TRBD2. The CDR3 runs 14 residues. V trimming: 7 bases; J trimming: 3 bases; junction bases outside the gene matches: 8. Germline CDR1 reads KGHSY; CDR2 reads FQNENV. This chain's CDR3 is CASTLAGGNYEQYF. Here the CDR3 DNA reads TGTGCCAGCACTTTGGCGGGGGGTAACTACGAGCAGTACTTC.